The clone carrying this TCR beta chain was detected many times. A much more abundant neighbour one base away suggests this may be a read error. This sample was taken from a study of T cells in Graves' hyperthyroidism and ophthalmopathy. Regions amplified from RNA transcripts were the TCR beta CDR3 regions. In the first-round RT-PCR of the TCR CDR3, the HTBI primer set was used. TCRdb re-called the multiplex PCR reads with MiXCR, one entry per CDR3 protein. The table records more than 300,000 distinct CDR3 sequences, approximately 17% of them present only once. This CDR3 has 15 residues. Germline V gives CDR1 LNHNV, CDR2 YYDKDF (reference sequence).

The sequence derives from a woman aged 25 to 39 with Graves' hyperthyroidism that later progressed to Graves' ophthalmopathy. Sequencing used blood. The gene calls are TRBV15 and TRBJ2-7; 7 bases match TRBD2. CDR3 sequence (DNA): TGTGCCACCGGCAGAGATGGGGGGGAAATCTACGAGCAGTACTTC. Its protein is CATGRDGGEIYEQYF.